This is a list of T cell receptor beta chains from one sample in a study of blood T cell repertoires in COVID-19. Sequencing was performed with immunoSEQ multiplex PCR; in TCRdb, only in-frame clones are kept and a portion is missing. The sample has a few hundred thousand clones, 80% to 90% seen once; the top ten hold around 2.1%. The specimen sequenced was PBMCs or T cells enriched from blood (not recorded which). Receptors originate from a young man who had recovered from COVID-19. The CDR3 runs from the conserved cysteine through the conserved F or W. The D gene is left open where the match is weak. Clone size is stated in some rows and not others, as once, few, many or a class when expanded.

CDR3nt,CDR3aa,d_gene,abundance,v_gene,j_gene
TGTGCCAGTAGTATAATCCACAGGGGGAATTACTATGGCTACACCTTC,CASSIIHRGNYYGYTF,TRBD1,NA,TRBV19,TRBJ1-2
TGTGCCAGCAGCAGGGGACTAGCGGGGGGTCGCACAGATACGCAGTATTTT,CASSRGLAGGRTDTQYF,TRBD2,NA,TRBV7-9,TRBJ2-3
TGTGCCAGCAGTGAAGTGGGGAGGAGCAATCAGCCCCAGCATTTT,CASSEVGRSNQPQHF,NA,NA,TRBV6-1,TRBJ1-5
TGTGCCAGCTCCTCTGGGGGCCGCAATGAAAAACTGTTTTTT,CASSSGGRNEKLFF,NA,NA,TRBV25-1,TRBJ1-4
TGTGCCAGTAGTGCACAGGGGGTCTCCGGAAACACCATATATTTT,CASSAQGVSGNTIYF,TRBD1,NA,TRBV19,TRBJ1-3
TGTGCCAGCAGCTGGGGACAGGGGCGCGGCTACACCTTC,CASSWGQGRGYTF,TRBD1,NA,TRBV6-2/TRBV6-3,TRBJ1-2
TGCGCCAGCAGCAACCGGGACAGTAATGAAAAACTGTTTTTT,CASSNRDSNEKLFF,TRBD1,NA,TRBV4-3,TRBJ1-4
TGTGCCAGCAGCTTCACAGGGACGAATGAGCAGTTCTTC,CASSFTGTNEQFF,NA,NA,TRBV7-2,TRBJ2-1
TGTGCCAGCAGCAACAGGGGGGCCAGCCACGAGCAGTACTTC,CASSNRGASHEQYF,TRBD1,NA,TRBV5-4,TRBJ2-7
TGTGCCAGTAGTCTCAGGACAGGGAGGGATGAGCAGTTCTTC,CASSLRTGRDEQFF,NA,NA,TRBV19,TRBJ2-1
TGTGCCAGCAGCTTGGGCCTTACCAGCTCTGGAAACACCATATATTTT,CASSLGLTSSGNTIYF,NA,NA,TRBV5-6,TRBJ1-3
TGTGCCAGCAGCTTGGGGGTGGCAGGGGGCGTTCAGCCCCAGCATTTT,CASSLGVAGGVQPQHF,TRBD1,NA,TRBV5-5,TRBJ1-5
TGTGCCTGGAGTAGGGGGGGCCGAGATACGCAGTATTTT,CAWSRGGRDTQYF,NA,NA,TRBV30,TRBJ2-3
TGTGCCAGCAGCTTAATTGTAGCGGGGGGCACAGATACGCAGTATTTT,CASSLIVAGGTDTQYF,TRBD2,few,TRBV7-3,TRBJ2-3
TGTGCCAGCAGTCGGACAGGGGCGGGTCAGCCCCAGCATTTT,CASSRTGAGQPQHF,TRBD1,NA,TRBV6-4,TRBJ1-5
TGTGCCAGCAGTTCACGAACCGGGACAGTGGCCCAGCCCCAGCATTTT,CASSSRTGTVAQPQHF,TRBD1,NA,TRBV6-5,TRBJ1-5
TGTGCCAGCAGCCAAGACCAGGACAGGGGGCATCCTACCGCCTATGGCTACACCTTC,CASSQDQDRGHPTAYGYTF,TRBD1,NA,TRBV14,TRBJ1-2
TGCGCCAGCAGCTTGACCACAGGGGCTAATCAGCCCCAGCATTTT,CASSLTTGANQPQHF,TRBD1,NA,TRBV5-1,TRBJ1-5
TGTGCCAGCCGCTCGGGTAGCCAGGGCTTGTACGAGCAGTACTTC,CASRSGSQGLYEQYF,NA,NA,TRBV6-5,TRBJ2-7
TGCAGCGTTGAAGATCCGCAGGTCAAAAATTATGGCTACACCTTC,CSVEDPQVKNYGYTF,NA,NA,TRBV29-1,TRBJ1-2
TGTGCCAGCAGCCTGATTAGCGGGGGGGATGAGCAGTTCTTC,CASSLISGGDEQFF,TRBD2,NA,TRBV3-1/TRBV3-2,TRBJ2-1
TGTGCCAGCAGCTCCGGACAGGGTGAGGCCTACAATGAGCAGTTCTTC,CASSSGQGEAYNEQFF,TRBD1,NA,TRBV11-3,TRBJ2-1
TGCAGCGGAGGGGACAGCTCTGGAAACACCATATATTTT,CSGGDSSGNTIYF,TRBD1,few,TRBV29-1,TRBJ1-3
TGTGCCAGCAGTTACTTTGGGGCCCAGCAGTTCTTC,CASSYFGAQQFF,NA,NA,TRBV6-2/TRBV6-3,TRBJ2-1
TGTGCCAGCAGCCCAAAGACTTATGGCTACACCTTC,CASSPKTYGYTF,NA,NA,TRBV6-5,TRBJ1-2
TGCGCCAGCAGCTACACAGGGGGCGGAGAGACCCAGTACTTC,CASSYTGGGETQYF,TRBD1,NA,TRBV5-1,TRBJ2-5
TGTGCCAGCAGCTTAGCGGGCGACGGCTATGGCTACACCTTC,CASSLAGDGYGYTF,NA,NA,TRBV7-9,TRBJ1-2
TGTGCCAGCAGCGTGGGGACAGGGGTGCAGTACTTC,CASSVGTGVQYF,TRBD1,NA,TRBV5-6,TRBJ2-7
TGTGCCACCAGTGATACGCGCCGAGGTGTTAGGACAGATACGCAGTATTTT,CATSDTRRGVRTDTQYF,NA,NA,TRBV24-1,TRBJ2-3
TGTGCTAGCAGCTTATTATCGGGCGGGGGACCCTACAATGAGCAGTTCTTC,CASSLLSGGGPYNEQFF,TRBD2,once,TRBV7-7,TRBJ2-1
TGTGCCAGCAGCCAAGAGGGCAGGGGAGGCACAGATACGCAGTATTTT,CASSQEGRGGTDTQYF,NA,NA,TRBV3-1/TRBV3-2,TRBJ2-3
TGTGCCAGCAAGGAGGGGACGGTAAATTCACCCCTCCACTTT,CASKEGTVNSPLHF,NA,NA,TRBV6-5,TRBJ1-6
TGTGCCAGCTCACCGGGACAGGGCACCGGGGAGCTGTTTTTT,CASSPGQGTGELFF,TRBD1,NA,TRBV18,TRBJ2-2
TGTGCCAGCAGTGATGGACAGCGCAATCAGCCCCAGCATTTT,CASSDGQRNQPQHF,NA,NA,TRBV2,TRBJ1-5